This note documents a single T cell receptor beta chain sequence. Its antigen is undetermined. This sample is part of a study of blood T cells in healthy people across ages. For the second PCR, which ran for roughly 7 to 11 cycles, a sample-barcoded 5' primer and a J-beta primer mix were used. Via MiXCR, TCRdb re-called the 5' RACE reads, giving one row per CDR3 protein. The sample contains roughly 2 million distinct CDR3 sequences, around 50% of which appear only once. Donors were systemically healthy Caucasian individuals from Russia aged about 6 to 100 years. Study results and limitations: Older age went with lower TCR beta diversity per million T cells, in a roughly linear way.

The CDR3 length is 15 residues. The germline CDR1 and CDR2 sequences are SGHTA and FQGNSA. Sequenced: blood. This receptor was obtained from a woman aged 40-49 years in good health. The chain uses TRBV7-2 and TRBJ2-7; D not certain. The last part of the DNA fits TRBJ2-4 better; the J call may be wrong. The CDR3, as DNA: TGTGCCAGCAGCTTGGCGGCCCCCCCTGGCAACATTCAGTACTTC. This encodes CASSLAAPPGNIQYF.